Sequencing of this T cell receptor beta chain was carried out in a study of T cell repertoires in cytomegalovirus infection. Study at large: Public TCR beta signatures marked donors with CMV infection and the matching HLA. Study-level findings and limits: Summed public TCR beta family frequency identified CMV carriers bearing the relevant HLA. Dominating the ex vivo response were TCR beta clonotypes that were CMV-specific and HLA-C-restricted.

TCRdb processed the reads anew with MiXCR; each CDR3 protein has one entry. The table includes approximately 990,000 distinct CDR3 sequences, roughly 30% detected once. As concerns this clonotype: Its antigen remains unidentified.

The sample in question was cultured CD8+ T cells from PBMCs, obtained from culture after CMV antigen stimulation. The TCR originated in a human donor in good health (CMV status not recorded). Some clones in this sample may be carry-over from other donors' samples.

Written as DNA, the CDR3 is TGCGCCAGCAGCTTAGGGTCGGGCGGCGAGCAGTACTTC. This gives the protein CASSLGSGGEQYF. The rearrangement joins TRBV5-1 to TRBJ2-7; no definite D call. The CDR3 covers 13 residues. Per the germline V gene, CDR1 is SGHRS and CDR2 is YFSETQ. Trimming cost V 2 bases and J 6 bases, with 12 bases left between them.